The 21 T cell receptor beta chains presented below share a single source sample, sequenced in a study of CD8 T cells in Susac syndrome. RNA in amounts of about 0.5 to 1 ug was reverse transcribed with random hexamers. TCRdb called the immunoSEQ multiplex PCR reads again in MiXCR, with one record for every CDR3 protein. The repertoire holds over 95,000 distinct CDR3 sequences, with around 90% as singletons. Input material: CD4+ T cells from PBMCs. The receptors here all came from a human donor in good health.

The chain uses TRBV11-2 and TRBJ1-1, with unresolved D. The CDR3 has 15 amino acids. The germline V and J ends were trimmed by 0 bases and 0 bases, with 8 bases remaining between them. Germline V lookup: CDR1 SGHAT, CDR2 FQNNGV. The CDR3 is CASSLDRAMNTEAFF. The DNA for the CDR3 is TGTGCCAGCAGCTTAGATAGGGCCATGAACACTGAAGCTTTCTTT.

The gene calls are TRBV7-9 and TRBJ2-7, with a weak D call TRBD2 (6 bases). Germline lookup yields CDR1 SEHNR and CDR2 FQNEAQ (reference sequence). The CDR3 is 14 residues long. The V end lost 2 bases, the J end lost 5 bases, and 13 bases lay between the germline ends. CDR3 amino acids: CASSLSGGRDEQYF. In nucleotides, the CDR3 is TGTGCCAGCAGCTTATCAGGAGGGAGAGACGAGCAGTACTTC.

CDR3 DNA: TGCGCCAGCGGCGAGGGGTCGGGGAACACTGAAGCTTTCTTT. Translated: CASGEGSGNTEAFF. The gene calls are TRBV5-1 and TRBJ1-1; possibly TRBD1 for D (5 bases). Germline-derived CDR1 and CDR2 are SGHRS and YFSETQ. The CDR3 contains 14 residues. The V end lost 7 bases, the J end lost 1 base, and 14 bases lay between the germline ends. Variable domain in full (rest from reference TRBV5-1 and TRBJ1-1): KAGVTQTPRYLIKTRGQQVTLSCSPISGHRSVSWYQQTPGQGLQFLFEYFSETQRNKGNFPGRFSGRQFSNSRSEMNVSTLELGDSALYLCASGEGSGNTEAFFGQGTRLTVV.

The J gene is TRBJ2-2, the V gene TRBV3-1; 8 bases are shared with TRBD1. The CDR3 is made up of 15 amino acids. Looked up from germline, CDR1 is LGHDT and CDR2 is YNNKEL (reference sequence). V lost 3 bases to trimming and J lost 5 bases; unmatched junction nucleotides: 5. The CDR3 bases are TGTGCCAGCAGCCACGGCAGGGGGCGGACCGGGGAGCTGTTTTTT. Amino acid sequence: CASSHGRGRTGELFF.

The chain uses TRBV12-5 and TRBJ2-2, with D possibly being TRBD2 (6 bases). Trimming stripped 1 base from V and 4 bases from J, with 10 bases between. There are 15 residues in the CDR3. CDR1 and CDR2 from the germline V gene are LGHNT and FRNRAP. CDR3 nucleotides: TGTGCTAGTGGTTTGGCCGTGGGGGGCACCGGGGAGCTGTTTTTT. This encodes CASGLAVGGTGELFF.

The rearrangement joins TRBV20-1 to TRBJ2-1; the match to TRBD2 covers 10 bases. CDR3 length: 17 residues. Germline V gives CDR1 DFQATT, CDR2 SNEGSKA (reference sequence). The ends lost 1 base at V and 1 base at J; junction bases unmatched: 7. CDR3 region: CSARGGSGRRSYNEQFF. Written as DNA, the CDR3 is TGCAGTGCTAGAGGGGGTAGCGGGAGGCGGTCCTACAATGAGCAGTTCTTC.

The V and J genes are TRBV3-1 and TRBJ2-5; TRBD2 might be the D (6 bases). CDR3 size: 15 residues. Per germline, CDR1 LGHDT and CDR2 YNNKEL (reference sequence). Between the trimmed V and J ends, which lost 0 bases and 5 bases, there was a span of 13 bases. In nucleotides, the CDR3 is TGTGCCAGCAGCCAAGATCTGGGGAGGAGGGAGACCCAGTACTTC. Amino acids: CASSQDLGRRETQYF.

This chain joins TRBV4-1 and TRBJ1-5; D ambiguous. This CDR3 is 15 amino acids long. V lost 3 bases to trimming and J lost 6 bases, with 15 bases between them. Germline assignment: CDR1 MGHRA and CDR2 YSYEKL. CDR3 sequence: CASSQTSLGGQPQHF. DNA for the CDR3: TGCGCCAGCAGCCAGACCTCCCTTGGTGGTCAGCCCCAGCATTTT.

The chain combines TRBV7-2 with TRBJ1-2, with 7 bases aligning to TRBD1. Per the germline V gene, CDR1 is SGHTA and CDR2 is FQGNSA. The trim removed 5 bases at V and 6 bases at J, leaving 9 bases unmatched. This CDR3 has 14 amino acids. The CDR3 sequence: CASSPLTGSNGYTF. The CDR3 region has the DNA TGTGCCAGCAGCCCTCTGACAGGGAGCAATGGCTACACCTTC.

In this sample, this clonotype turned up once. This chain links TRBV2 with TRBJ1-2, with 9 positions matching TRBD1. V was clipped by 6 bases and J by 7 bases; unmatched bases: 12. The V gene's germline CDR1 is SNHLY and CDR2 FYNNEI. The CDR3 loop spans 15 amino acids. The CDR3 region has the DNA TGTGCCAGCAGAGACGTCCCGGGACAGGGACCTGGCTACACCTTC. Translation gives CASRDVPGQGPGYTF.

The rearrangement joins TRBV7-2 to TRBJ1-2; D unresolved. Trimming left V 4 bases short and J 1 base short, with 13 bases between. This CDR3 is 15 amino acids long. The germline V gene encodes CDR1 SGHTA and CDR2 FQGNSA. The CDR3 protein is CASSYRLTINYGYTF. Here the CDR3 DNA reads TGTGCCAGCAGCTATCGCCTCACCATTAACTATGGCTACACCTTC.

The CDR3 DNA sequence: TGTGCCAGTAGTATAGCCCTAGACTCTGGGGCCAACGTCCTGACTTTC. Its protein product is CASSIALDSGANVLTF. The chain has TRBV19 and TRBJ2-6; D unresolved. The ends were cut back, 1 base at V and 0 bases at J, with 7 bases in the middle. The CDR3 has 16 residues. CDR1 and CDR2 from the germline V gene are LNHDA and SQIVND (reference sequence).

The CDR3 bases are TGTGCCAGCAGCTCCGGGACAAGTGCCCTGGGGAGCAATCAGCCCCAGCATTTT. Translation gives CASSSGTSALGSNQPQHF. The chain combines TRBV5-5 with TRBJ1-5; D possibly corresponds to TRBD1 (6 bases). This CDR3 comprises 18 residues. Germline loops: CDR1 SGHKS, CDR2 YYEKEE (reference sequence). The V gene lost 3 bases and the J gene lost 1 base, with 20 bases spanning the gap.

This clonotype was seen a single time. V is TRBV20-1 and J is TRBJ2-3; 9 positions agree with TRBD2. CDR3 length equals 12 residues. The germline V gene encodes CDR1 DFQATT and CDR2 SNEGSKA (reference sequence). Here the CDR3 DNA reads TGCAGCGTAGCGGGAGTTGCAGATACGCAGTATTTT. Translation gives CSVAGVADTQYF.

The chain employs TRBV3-1 and TRBJ2-2, with TRBD1 identical over 12 bases. Germline V CDR1 and CDR2: LGHDT, YNNKEL (reference sequence). The CDR3 sequence is 17 residues long. Losses at the gene ends were 4 bases for V and 0 bases for J; bases not matched to a gene: 3. The CDR3, as DNA: TGTGCCAGCAGCCGCGGGACAGGGGGCCCGAACACCGGGGAGCTGTTTTTT. Translation gives CASSRGTGGPNTGELFF.

The chain joins TRBV19 to TRBJ1-1, with a weak D call TRBD1 (5 bases). Trimming cost V 3 bases and J 7 bases, with 9 bases left between them. The germline CDR1 and CDR2 sequences are LNHDA and SQIVND (reference sequence). CDR3 length: 12 amino acids. CDR3 amino acids: CASSIGGIEAFF. CDR3 in DNA: TGTGCCAGTAGTATCGGGGGAATTGAAGCTTTCTTT.

The J gene is TRBJ1-5, the V gene TRBV2, with D possibly matching TRBD1 (5 bases). The ends were cut back, 6 bases at V and 5 bases at J, with 11 bases in the middle. The germline CDR1 and CDR2 sequences are SNHLY and FYNNEI. This CDR3 comprises 13 residues. The CDR3 coding sequence is TGTGCCAGCAGGGGGGGACGGGATCAGCCCCAGCATTTT. Its translation is CASRGGRDQPQHF.

The rearrangement joins TRBV9 to TRBJ2-5, with TRBD2 matching 9 bases. Germline CDR1 is SGDLS and CDR2 is YYNGEE. Trimming cost V 4 bases and J 5 bases; bases outside gene matches: 6. The CDR3 contains 14 residues. The CDR3 is CASSTLAGDETQYF. CDR3 coding DNA: TGTGCCAGCAGCACCTTAGCGGGAGACGAGACCCAGTACTTC.

The chain links TRBV19 to TRBJ2-2; no definite D call. Germline-derived CDR1 and CDR2 are LNHDA and SQIVND (reference sequence). V gave up 10 bases and J gave up 3 bases, with 18 bases separating them. CDR3 length equals 15 residues. CDR3 in DNA: TGTGCCACCACGAATTCATCGGCTTACACCGGGGAGCTGTTTTTT. Protein sequence: CATTNSSAYTGELFF.

The V gene is TRBV9, the J gene TRBJ2-3; the match to TRBD2 covers 11 bases. Germline values: CDR1 SGDLS, CDR2 YYNGEE. J was trimmed by 4 bases and V by 0 bases; bases with no gene match: 7. CDR3 length equals 17 residues. In nucleotides, the CDR3 is TGTGCCAGCAGCGTAGCTACTACTAGCGGGGGAGCAGATACGCAGTATTTT. This translates into CASSVATTSGGADTQYF.

In DNA, the CDR3 is TGTGCCAGCAGTTTAAGGGGCCGAGACCAAGAGACCCAGTACTTC. Translated, it gives CASSLRGRDQETQYF. J is TRBJ2-5 and V is TRBV27, with D maybe TRBD1 (5 bases). Between the trimmed V and J ends, which lost 2 bases and 0 bases, there was a span of 10 bases. The CDR3 loop spans 15 amino acids. Germline V gene data show CDR1 as MNHEY and CDR2 as SMNVEV (reference sequence).